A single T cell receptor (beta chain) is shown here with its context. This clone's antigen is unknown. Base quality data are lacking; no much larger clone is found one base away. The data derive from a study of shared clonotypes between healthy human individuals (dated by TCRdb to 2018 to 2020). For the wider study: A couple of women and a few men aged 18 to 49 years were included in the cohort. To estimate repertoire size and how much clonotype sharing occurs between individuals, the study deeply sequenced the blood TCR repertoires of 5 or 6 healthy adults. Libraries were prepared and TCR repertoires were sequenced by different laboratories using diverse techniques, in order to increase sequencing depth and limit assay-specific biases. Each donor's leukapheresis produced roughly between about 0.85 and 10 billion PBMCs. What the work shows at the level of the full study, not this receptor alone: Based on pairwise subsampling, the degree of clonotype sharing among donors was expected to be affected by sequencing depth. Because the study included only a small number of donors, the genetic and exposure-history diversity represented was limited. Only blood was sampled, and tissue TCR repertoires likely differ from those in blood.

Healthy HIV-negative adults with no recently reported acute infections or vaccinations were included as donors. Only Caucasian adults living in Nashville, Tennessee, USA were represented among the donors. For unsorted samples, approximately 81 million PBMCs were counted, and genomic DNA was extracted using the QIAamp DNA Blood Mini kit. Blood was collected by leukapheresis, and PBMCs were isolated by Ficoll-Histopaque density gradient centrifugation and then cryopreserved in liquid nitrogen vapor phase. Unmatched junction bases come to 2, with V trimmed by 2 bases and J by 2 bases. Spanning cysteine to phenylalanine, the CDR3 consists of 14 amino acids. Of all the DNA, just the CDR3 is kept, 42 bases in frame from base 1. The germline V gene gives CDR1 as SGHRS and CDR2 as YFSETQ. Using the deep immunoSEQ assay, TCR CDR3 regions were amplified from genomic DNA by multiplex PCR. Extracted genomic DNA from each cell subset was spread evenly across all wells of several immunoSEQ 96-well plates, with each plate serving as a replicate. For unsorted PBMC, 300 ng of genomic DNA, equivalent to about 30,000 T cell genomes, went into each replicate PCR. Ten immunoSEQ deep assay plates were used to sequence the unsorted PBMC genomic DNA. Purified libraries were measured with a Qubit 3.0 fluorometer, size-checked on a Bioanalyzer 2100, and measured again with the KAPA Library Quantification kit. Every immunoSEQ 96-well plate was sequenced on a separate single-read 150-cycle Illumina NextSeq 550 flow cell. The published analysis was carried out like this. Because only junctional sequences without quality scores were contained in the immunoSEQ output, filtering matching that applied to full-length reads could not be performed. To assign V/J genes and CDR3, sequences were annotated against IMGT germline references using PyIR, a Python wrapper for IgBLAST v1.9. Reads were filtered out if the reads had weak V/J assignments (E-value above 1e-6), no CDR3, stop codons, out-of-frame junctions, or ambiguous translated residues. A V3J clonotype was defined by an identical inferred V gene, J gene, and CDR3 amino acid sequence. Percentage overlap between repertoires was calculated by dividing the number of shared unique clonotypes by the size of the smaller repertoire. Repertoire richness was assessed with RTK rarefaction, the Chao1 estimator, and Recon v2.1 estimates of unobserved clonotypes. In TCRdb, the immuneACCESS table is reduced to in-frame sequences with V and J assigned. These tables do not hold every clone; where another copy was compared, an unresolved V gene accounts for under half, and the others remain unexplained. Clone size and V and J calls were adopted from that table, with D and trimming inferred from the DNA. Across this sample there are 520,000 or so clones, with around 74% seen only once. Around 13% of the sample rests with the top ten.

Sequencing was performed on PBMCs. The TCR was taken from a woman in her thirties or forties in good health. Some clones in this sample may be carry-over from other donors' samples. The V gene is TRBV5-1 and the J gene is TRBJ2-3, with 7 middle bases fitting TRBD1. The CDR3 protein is CASSFGTATDTQYF. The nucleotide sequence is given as TGCGCCAGCAGCTTTGGGACAGCCACAGATACGCAGTATTTT. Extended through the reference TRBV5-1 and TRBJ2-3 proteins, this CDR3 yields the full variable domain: KAGVTQTPRYLIKTRGQQVTLSCSPISGHRSVSWYQQTPGQGLQFLFEYFSETQRNKGNFPGRFSGRQFSNSRSEMNVSTLELGDSALYLCASSFGTATDTQYFGPGTRLTVL.